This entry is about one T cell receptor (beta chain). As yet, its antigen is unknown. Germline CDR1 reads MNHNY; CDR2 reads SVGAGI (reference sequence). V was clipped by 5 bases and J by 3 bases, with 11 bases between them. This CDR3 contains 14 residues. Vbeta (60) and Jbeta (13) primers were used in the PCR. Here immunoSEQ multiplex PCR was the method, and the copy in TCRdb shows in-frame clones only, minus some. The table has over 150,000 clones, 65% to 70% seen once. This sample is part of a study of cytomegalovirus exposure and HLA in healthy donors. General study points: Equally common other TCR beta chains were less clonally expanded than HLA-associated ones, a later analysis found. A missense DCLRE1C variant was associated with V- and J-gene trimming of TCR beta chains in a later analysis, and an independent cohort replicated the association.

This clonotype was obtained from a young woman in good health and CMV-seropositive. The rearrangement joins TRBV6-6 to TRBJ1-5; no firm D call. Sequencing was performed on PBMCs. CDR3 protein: CASSRRALNQPQHF. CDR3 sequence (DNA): TGTGCCAGCAGTAGGCGGGCCCTCAATCAGCCCCAGCATTTT.